The present TCR beta chain was sequenced within a study of T cells in Graves' hyperthyroidism and ophthalmopathy. Notes on the study in general: Separating ophthalmopathy from stable hyperthyroidism was achieved by a 13 V-J model.

The length of the CDR3 is 15 residues. Trimming cost V 6 bases and J 1 base, with 15 bases left between them. Researchers took RNA transcripts and amplified the TCR beta CDR3 regions from them. TCR CDR3 underwent first-round RT-PCR with the HTBI primer set. TCRdb independently ran MiXCR on the multiplex PCR reads; one entry per CDR3 protein. The data contain 690,000 or so distinct CDR3 sequences, over 15% of them singletons. This clonotype was picked up many times. Its antigen is currently unknown. Lactation, pregnancy, other autoimmune disease or uncontrolled infection led to exclusion of patients. Sequenced material: blood. This clonotype was obtained from a woman aged 45-65 years with Graves' hyperthyroidism that later progressed to Graves' ophthalmopathy. V usage is TRBV12-3 or TRBV12-4 and J usage is TRBJ2-5; D is undetermined. The CDR3: CASRPNTPTQETQYF. The CDR3 DNA reads TGTGCCAGCAGGCCGAACACACCTACCCAAGAGACCCAGTACTTC.